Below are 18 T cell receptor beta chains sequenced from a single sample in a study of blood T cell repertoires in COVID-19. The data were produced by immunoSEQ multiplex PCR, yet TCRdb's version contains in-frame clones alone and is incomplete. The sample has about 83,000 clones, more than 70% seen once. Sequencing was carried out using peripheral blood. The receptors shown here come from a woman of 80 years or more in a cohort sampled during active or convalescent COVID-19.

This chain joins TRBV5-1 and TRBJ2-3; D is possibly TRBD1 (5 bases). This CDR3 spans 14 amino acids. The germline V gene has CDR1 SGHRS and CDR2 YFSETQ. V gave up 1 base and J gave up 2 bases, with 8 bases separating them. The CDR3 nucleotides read TGCGCCAGCAGCTTGATAGGGGACACAGATACGCAGTATTTT. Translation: CASSLIGDTDTQYF.

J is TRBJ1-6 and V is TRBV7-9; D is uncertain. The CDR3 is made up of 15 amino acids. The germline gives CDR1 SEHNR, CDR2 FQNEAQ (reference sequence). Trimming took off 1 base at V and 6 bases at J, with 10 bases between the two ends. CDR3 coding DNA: TGTGCCAGCAGCTTAGAGGCAGGCCTTAATTCACCCCTCCACTTT. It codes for CASSLEAGLNSPLHF.

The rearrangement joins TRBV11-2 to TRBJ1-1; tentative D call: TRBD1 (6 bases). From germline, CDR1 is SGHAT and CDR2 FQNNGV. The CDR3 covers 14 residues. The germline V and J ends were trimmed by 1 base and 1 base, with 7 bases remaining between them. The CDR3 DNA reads TGTGCCAGCAGCTTAGGGACAGCGAACACTGAAGCTTTCTTT. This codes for CASSLGTANTEAFF.

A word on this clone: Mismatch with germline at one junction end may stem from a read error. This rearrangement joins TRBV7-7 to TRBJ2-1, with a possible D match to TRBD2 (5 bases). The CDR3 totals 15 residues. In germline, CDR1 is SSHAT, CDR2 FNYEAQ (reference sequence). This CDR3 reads CASSLATGDRGEQFF. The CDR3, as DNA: TGTGCTAGCAGCTTAGCGACGGGCGATCGGGGTGAGCAGTTCTTC.

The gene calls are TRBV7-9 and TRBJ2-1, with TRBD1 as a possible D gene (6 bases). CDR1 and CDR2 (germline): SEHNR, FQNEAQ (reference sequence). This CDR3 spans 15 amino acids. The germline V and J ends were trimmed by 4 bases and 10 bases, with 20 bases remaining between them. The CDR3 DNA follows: TGTGCCAGCAGCTCCTCCAACATAAACAGGGACGAGCAGTTCTTC. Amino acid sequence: CASSSSNINRDEQFF.

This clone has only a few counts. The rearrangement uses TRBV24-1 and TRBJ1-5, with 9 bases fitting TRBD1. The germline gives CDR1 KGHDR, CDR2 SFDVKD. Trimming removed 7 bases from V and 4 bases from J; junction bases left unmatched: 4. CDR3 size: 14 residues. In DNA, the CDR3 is TGTGCCACCAGAGACAGGGGGGGTAATCAGCCCCAGCATTTT. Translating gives CATRDRGGNQPQHF.

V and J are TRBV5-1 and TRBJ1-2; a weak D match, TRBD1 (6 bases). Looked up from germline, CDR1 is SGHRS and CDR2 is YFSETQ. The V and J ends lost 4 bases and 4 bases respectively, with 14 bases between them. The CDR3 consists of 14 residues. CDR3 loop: CASSTTGLGYGYTF. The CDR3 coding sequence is TGCGCCAGCAGCACCACAGGGTTAGGCTATGGCTACACCTTC.

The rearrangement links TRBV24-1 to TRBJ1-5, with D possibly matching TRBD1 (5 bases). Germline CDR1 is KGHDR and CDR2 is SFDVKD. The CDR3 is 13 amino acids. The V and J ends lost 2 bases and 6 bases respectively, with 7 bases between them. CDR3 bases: TGTGCCACCAGTGATTCAGGGTTTCAGCCCCAGCATTTT. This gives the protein CATSDSGFQPQHF.

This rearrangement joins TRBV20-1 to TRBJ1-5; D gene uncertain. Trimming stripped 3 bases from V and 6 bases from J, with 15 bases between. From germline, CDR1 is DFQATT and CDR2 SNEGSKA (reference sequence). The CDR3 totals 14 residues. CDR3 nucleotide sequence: TGCAGTGCTAGTCCCGAGGCGACGGGTCAGCCCCAGCATTTT. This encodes CSASPEATGQPQHF.

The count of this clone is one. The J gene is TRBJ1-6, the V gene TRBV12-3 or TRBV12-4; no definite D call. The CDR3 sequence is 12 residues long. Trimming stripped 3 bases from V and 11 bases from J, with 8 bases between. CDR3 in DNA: TGTGCCAGCAGTTTCAACGGAGCACCCCTCCACTTT. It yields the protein CASSFNGAPLHF.

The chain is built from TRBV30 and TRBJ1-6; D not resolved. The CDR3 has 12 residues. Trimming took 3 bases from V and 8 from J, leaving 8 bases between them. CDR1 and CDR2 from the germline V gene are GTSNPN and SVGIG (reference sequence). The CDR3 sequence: CAWSFGDSPLHF. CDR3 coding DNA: TGTGCCTGGAGCTTCGGAGATTCACCCCTCCACTTT.

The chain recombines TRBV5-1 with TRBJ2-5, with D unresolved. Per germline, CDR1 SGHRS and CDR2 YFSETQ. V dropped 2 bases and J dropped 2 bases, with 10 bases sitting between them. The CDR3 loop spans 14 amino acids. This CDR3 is CASSFSPSQETQYF. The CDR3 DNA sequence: TGCGCCAGCAGCTTTTCCCCGAGTCAAGAGACCCAGTACTTC.

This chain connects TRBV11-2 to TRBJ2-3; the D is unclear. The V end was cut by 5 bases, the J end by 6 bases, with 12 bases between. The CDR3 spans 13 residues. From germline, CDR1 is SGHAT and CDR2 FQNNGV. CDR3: CASSRLLRDTQYF. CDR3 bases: TGTGCCAGCAGCCGTTTACTACGGGATACGCAGTATTTT.

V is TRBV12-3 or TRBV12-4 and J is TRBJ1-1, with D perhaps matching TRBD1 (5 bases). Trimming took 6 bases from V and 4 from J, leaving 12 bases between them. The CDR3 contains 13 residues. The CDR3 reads CASSPPGGTEAFF. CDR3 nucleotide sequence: TGTGCCAGCAGCCCGCCGGGGGGCACTGAAGCTTTCTTT.

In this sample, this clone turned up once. The CDR3 DNA follows: TGTGCCTGGAGTCAACCTCCGGGTTTCTTT. Translating gives CAWSQPPGFF. V gene TRBV30 combines with J gene TRBJ1-1; D is unclear. V was pared by 2 bases and J by 13 bases, with 11 bases between. The germline gives CDR1 GTSNPN, CDR2 SVGIG (reference sequence). The CDR3 is 10 amino acids.

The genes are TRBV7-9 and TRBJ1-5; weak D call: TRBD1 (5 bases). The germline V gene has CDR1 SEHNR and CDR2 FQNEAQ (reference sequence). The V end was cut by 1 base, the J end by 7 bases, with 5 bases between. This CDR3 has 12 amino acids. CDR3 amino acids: CASSLGTQPQHF. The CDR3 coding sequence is TGTGCCAGCAGCTTAGGGACACAGCCCCAGCATTTT.

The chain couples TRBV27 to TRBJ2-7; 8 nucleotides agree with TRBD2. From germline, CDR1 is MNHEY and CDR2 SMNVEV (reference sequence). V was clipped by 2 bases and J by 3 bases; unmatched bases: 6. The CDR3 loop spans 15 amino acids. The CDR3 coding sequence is TGTGCCAGCAGTTTAAGGGCGGGAGGTATCTACGAGCAGTACTTC. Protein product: CASSLRAGGIYEQYF.

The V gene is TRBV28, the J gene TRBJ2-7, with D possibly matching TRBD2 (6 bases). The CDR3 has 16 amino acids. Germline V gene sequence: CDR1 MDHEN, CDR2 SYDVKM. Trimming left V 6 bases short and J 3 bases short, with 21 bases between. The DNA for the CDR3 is TGTGCCAGCAGCCCCCCCGGAGGGCACAATAACTACGAGCAGTACTTC. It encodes CASSPPGGHNNYEQYF.